The 2 T cell receptor beta chains presented below share a single source sample, sequenced in a study of blood T cell repertoires in COVID-19. Data came from immunoSEQ multiplex PCR; TCRdb stores just in-frame clones and leaves some out. Altogether around 150,000 clones are present, around 82% being singletons, with the ten largest covering roughly 4.2%. Sequencing was done on a sample of peripheral blood. Receptor source: a man in his sixties with acute or convalescent COVID-19.

The chain is built from TRBV19 and TRBJ1-3, with D unclear. The CDR3 length is 14 residues. Deletions cut 10 bases from V and 0 bases from J, with 13 bases between. Germline V CDR1 and CDR2: LNHDA, SQIVND (reference sequence). The CDR3 here is CATHEGLSGNTIYF. DNA for the CDR3: TGTGCCACCCACGAGGGCCTCTCTGGAAACACCATATATTTT.

The gene calls are TRBV19 and TRBJ2-2; TRBD2 aligns across 10 bases. Germline V lookup: CDR1 LNHDA, CDR2 SQIVND (reference sequence). Trimming took 5 bases from V and 5 from J; bases not matched to a gene: 8. The CDR3 runs to 16 residues. CDR3 loop: CASSGLAGAVTGELFF. Here the CDR3 DNA reads TGTGCCAGTAGTGGGCTAGCGGGAGCCGTGACCGGGGAGCTGTTTTTT.